This T cell receptor (beta chain) was sequenced during a study of spatial heterogeneity in lung cancer. TCR cDNA molecules each carried a unique molecular identifier. Each CDR3 protein gets one entry after TCRdb re-called the 5' RACE reads with MiXCR. The sample carries 20,000 to 25,000 distinct CDR3 sequences, around 4.3% recorded once. This clonotype was detected only a few times. As for time point: sample taken at primary tumor resection. This clonotype was obtained from a male donor with early-stage non-small cell lung cancer. This sample comprised PBMCs, obtained at surgery.

The CDR3 coding sequence is TGTGCCAGCAGCCAAGAACGGACTAGCGGGGACTACCAAGAGACCCAGTACTTC. Translated, it gives CASSQERTSGDYQETQYF. This chain uses TRBV3-1 with TRBJ2-5; 12 positions agree with TRBD2. CDR1 is LGHDT and CDR2 is YNNKEL in the germline V gene (reference sequence). The CDR3 covers 18 residues. After removal of 0 bases from V and 0 bases from J, the junction contained 5 bases not matched to a gene.